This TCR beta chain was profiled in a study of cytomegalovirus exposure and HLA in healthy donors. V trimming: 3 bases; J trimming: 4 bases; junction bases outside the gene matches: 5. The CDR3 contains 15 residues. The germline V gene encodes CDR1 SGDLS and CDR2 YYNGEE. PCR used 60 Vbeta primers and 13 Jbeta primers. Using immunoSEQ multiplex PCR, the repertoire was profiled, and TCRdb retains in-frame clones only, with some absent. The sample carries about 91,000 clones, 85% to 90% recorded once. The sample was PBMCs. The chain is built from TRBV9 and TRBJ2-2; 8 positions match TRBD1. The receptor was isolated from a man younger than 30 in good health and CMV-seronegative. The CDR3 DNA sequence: TGTGCCAGCAGCGCCGGACAGGGTCCCACCGGGGAGCTGTTTTTT. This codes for CASSAGQGPTGELFF.